The TCR beta chain described here comes from a study of T cell responses to AZD1222 COVID-19 vaccine (dated by TCRdb to the early 2020s). In terms of the full investigation: TCR sequencing covered about 230 trial participants: 207 given two doses of AZD1222 and around 25 given two doses of MenACWY control vaccine. Enrollment into the trials was organized by age into subgroups of 18-55, 56-69 and 70-plus years, and those subgroups contained approximately 160, 26 and 62 TCR-sequenced participants, respectively. Results the study describes overall, beyond this receptor: The whole spike protein was spanned by vaccine-associated CD4 TCRs, and dominant responses were seen in regions 160-218 and 743-854. Participants were mostly white British and included more females than males, and it was suggested by the authors that clonal diversity may have been underestimated. Reportedly, close to half of the unique spike-specific TCRs recognized epitopes lying outside the regions that are mutated in the B.1.351 and B.1.1.7 variants. The 56-69-year group was small, and its depth increase did not reach significance, likely because of low power. Spike-specific TCR breadth and depth rose significantly after two AZD1222 doses compared with day 0 and with MenACWY recipients. Conclusions about previously exposed vaccinees are limited because only six or seven AZD1222 recipients were SARS-CoV-2 seropositive at baseline. Because no samples from the day 14 peak response were available, repertoires could be characterized only after the peak T cell response.

The CDR3 regions of human TCRbeta chains were analyzed by immunosequencing. The authors' analysis ran thus. Repertoire TCRs were matched against a reference library of SARS-CoV-2-specific TCRs generated with the MIRA antigen-specificity platform. Breadth meant the fraction of unique TCRs that were SARS-CoV-2-associated, whereas depth meant the fraction of total T cells that were SARS-CoV-2-associated. Using the MIRA data, each spike-specific TCR was mapped to the spike region that the TCR reacts to and placed in a CD4 or CD8 class. Log10-transformed breadth and depth values were compared by one-way ANOVA with Sidak's multiple comparisons tests. TCRdb carries this immuneACCESS record with in-frame sequences only. Its versions omit some clonotypes, under half of them owing to an unresolved V gene in the studies checked, with the rest unexplained. Clone size and V and J calls were adopted from that table, with D and trimming inferred from the DNA. The sample has 130,000 or so clones on record, 65% to 90% of them singletons. In total, the top ten clones hold under 8% of the sample.

In the paper's terms, the time point label means: about 28 days (+/-7) after the second vaccine dose. The treatment or condition tag for this specimen amounts to: meningococcal conjugate vaccine given as trial control. Vaccinee samples came from UK trials COV001 and COV002, including a single-blind randomized controlled phase 2/3 trial of AZD1222 (ChAdOx1 nCoV-19) in healthy adults. For TCRbeta chain sequencing, PBMC samples were collected from trial participants at day 0 and at day 28 after the second dose. As regards this clone: Its antigen is not yet known. Base quality data are lacking; no much larger clone is found one base away.

V sheds 3 bases and J sheds 6 bases, leaving 14 bases between their ends. The CDR3 runs 15 residues from the cysteine to the phenylalanine. The entry retains the CDR3 DNA only, 45 bases that are in frame from base 1. Reading the germline V gene gives CDR1 MDHEN and CDR2 SYDVKM. The receptor comes from an adult who received the MenACWY meningococcal vaccine as a control. The material sequenced was peripheral blood, taken 28 days after the second dose of the MenACWY control vaccine. Recombination connected TRBV28 to TRBJ2-2, with the identity of the D gene unclear. The nucleotide sequence reads as follows: TGTGCCAGCAGTTTGCCCCCCCTAACCTCCGGGGAGCTGTTTTTT. Translation gives CASSLPPLTSGELFF.